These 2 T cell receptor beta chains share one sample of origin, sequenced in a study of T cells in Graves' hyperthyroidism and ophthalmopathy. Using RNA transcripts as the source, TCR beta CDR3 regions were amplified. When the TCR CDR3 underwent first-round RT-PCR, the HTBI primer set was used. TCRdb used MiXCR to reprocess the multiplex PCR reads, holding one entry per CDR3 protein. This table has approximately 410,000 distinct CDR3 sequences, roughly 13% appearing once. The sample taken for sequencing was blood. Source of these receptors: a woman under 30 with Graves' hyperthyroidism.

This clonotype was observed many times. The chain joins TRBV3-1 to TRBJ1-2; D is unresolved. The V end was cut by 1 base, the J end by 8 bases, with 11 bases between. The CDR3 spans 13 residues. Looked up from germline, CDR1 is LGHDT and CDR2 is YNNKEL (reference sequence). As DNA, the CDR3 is TGTGCCAGCAGCCAAGGATCTCTCCACGGCTACACCTTC. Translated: CASSQGSLHGYTF.

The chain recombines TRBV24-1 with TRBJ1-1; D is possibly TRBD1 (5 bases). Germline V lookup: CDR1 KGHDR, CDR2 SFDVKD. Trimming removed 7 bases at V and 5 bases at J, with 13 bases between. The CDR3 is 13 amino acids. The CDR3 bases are TGTGCCACCAGGGGTCAGGGAGGGACTGAAGCTTTCTTT. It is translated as CATRGQGGTEAFF.